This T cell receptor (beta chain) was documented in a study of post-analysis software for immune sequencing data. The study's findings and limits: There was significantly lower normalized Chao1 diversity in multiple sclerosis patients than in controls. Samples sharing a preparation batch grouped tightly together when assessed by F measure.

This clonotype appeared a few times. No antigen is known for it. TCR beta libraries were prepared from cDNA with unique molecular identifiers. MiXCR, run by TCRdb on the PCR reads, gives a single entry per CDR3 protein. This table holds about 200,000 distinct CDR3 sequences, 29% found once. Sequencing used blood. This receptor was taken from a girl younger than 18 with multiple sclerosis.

The CDR3: CASSPRQGNGANVLTF. The CDR3 region has the DNA TGTGCCAGCTCACCAAGGCAGGGGAACGGGGCCAACGTCCTGACTTTC. The rearrangement uses TRBV18 and TRBJ2-6; D is perhaps TRBD1 (6 bases). This CDR3 has 16 amino acids. Trimming cost V 2 bases and J 4 bases, with 12 bases left between them. The germline V gene has CDR1 KGHSH and CDR2 LQKENI.